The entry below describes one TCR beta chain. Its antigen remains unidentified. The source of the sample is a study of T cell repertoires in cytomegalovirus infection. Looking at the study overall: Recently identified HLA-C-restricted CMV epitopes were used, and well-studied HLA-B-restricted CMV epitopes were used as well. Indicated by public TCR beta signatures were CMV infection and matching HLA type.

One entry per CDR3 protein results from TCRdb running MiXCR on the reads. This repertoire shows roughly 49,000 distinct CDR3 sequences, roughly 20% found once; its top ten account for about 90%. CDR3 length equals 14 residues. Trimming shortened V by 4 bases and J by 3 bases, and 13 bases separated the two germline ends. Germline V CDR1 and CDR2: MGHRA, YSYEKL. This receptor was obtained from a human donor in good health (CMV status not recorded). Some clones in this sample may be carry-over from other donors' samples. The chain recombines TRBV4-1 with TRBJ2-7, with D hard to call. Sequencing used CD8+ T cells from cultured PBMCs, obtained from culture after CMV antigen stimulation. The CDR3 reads CASSPNAGFYEQYF. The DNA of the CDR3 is TGCGCCAGCAGCCCGAATGCAGGTTTCTACGAGCAGTACTTC.